Following are 6 T cell receptor beta chains from one sample sequenced in a study of identical twins. In TCRdb, the 5' RACE reads were re-called with MiXCR into one record per CDR3 protein. The sample includes a few hundred thousand distinct CDR3 sequences, 6.5% seen only once; the top ten take more than 12%. The sample also formed part of further work on T cells expressing NK-cell markers.

Material for sequencing was CD8+ T cells sorted from blood. These receptor sequences come from a woman aged 18-29 years in good health.

This clonotype was found a few times. J is TRBJ2-4 and V is TRBV6-2 or TRBV6-3; the match to TRBD2 covers 9 bases. The germline CDR1 and CDR2 sequences are MNHEY and SVGEGT. V lost 6 bases and J lost 9; bases outside the gene matches: 15. The CDR3 is made up of 16 amino acids. CDR3 sequence: CASSFVGLAPLPIQYF. The CDR3 coding sequence is TGTGCCAGCAGCTTCGTAGGACTAGCGCCCCTCCCCATTCAGTACTTC.

This clonotype was seen a handful of times. The V gene is TRBV13, the J gene TRBJ1-2; D is ambiguous. Germline loops: CDR1 PRHDT, CDR2 FYEKMQ (reference sequence). This CDR3 comprises 14 residues. Trimming took off 4 bases at V and 4 bases at J, with 13 bases between the two ends. CDR3 loop: CASSSRSRSYGYTF. Here the CDR3 DNA reads TGTGCCAGCAGCTCCCGGAGTCGGAGCTATGGCTACACCTTC.

The chain recombines TRBV12-3 or TRBV12-4 with TRBJ2-1, with 7 bases that match TRBD2. This CDR3 has 14 residues. V lost 3 bases, J lost 6 bases, and 5 bases stayed unmatched. The chain's CDR3 is CASSLAGEGNEQFF. The CDR3 DNA is TGTGCCAGCAGTTTGGCGGGAGAGGGCAATGAGCAGTTCTTC.

This clonotype was detected a few times. This chain links TRBV29-1 with TRBJ2-1, with 8 bases fitting TRBD1. The CDR3 contains 14 residues. From germline, CDR1 is SQVTM and CDR2 ANQGSEA. J lost 7 bases, V lost 3 bases, and 8 bases had no gene match. The CDR3 coding sequence is TGCAGCGTTGAGTTTACAGGGGGGTATAATGAGCAGTTCTTC. This sequence encodes CSVEFTGGYNEQFF.

The chain links TRBV27 to TRBJ2-3; D gene unclear. This CDR3 region has 11 residues. The germline V gene has CDR1 MNHEY and CDR2 SMNVEV (reference sequence). The V and J ends lost 8 bases and 3 bases respectively, with 6 bases between them. The DNA for the CDR3 is TGTGCCAGCGGCATAACAGATACGCAGTATTTT. It yields the protein CASGITDTQYF.

This clonotype was observed at least ten times. This rearrangement joins TRBV7-8 to TRBJ1-2; D gene ambiguous. Germline CDR1 SGHVS, CDR2 FQNEAQ. V lost 3 bases, J lost 3 bases, and 14 bases lay in between. The CDR3 is made up of 15 amino acids. CDR3 in amino acids: CASSFARDIYYGYTF. The CDR3 DNA is TGTGCCAGCAGCTTCGCCCGCGATATCTACTATGGCTACACCTTC.